A selection of T cell receptor beta chains follows, all from one sample in a study of T cells in Graves' hyperthyroidism and ophthalmopathy. TCRdb re-analysed the multiplex PCR reads in MiXCR, keeping a single row per CDR3 protein. The table includes 40,000 to 55,000 distinct CDR3 sequences, more than 40% detected once. The sequenced material came from peripheral blood or thyroid tissue (not recorded which). The source of these receptors is a woman in her 50s with Graves' hyperthyroidism. Both conserved end residues are part of each CDR3. D genes are given only for firm matches. Size tells how often a clone was seen (once, few, many) or the class of an expanded clone, and some rows leave it out.

length	size	V	D	J	CDR3	DNA
12	many	TRBV20-1	.	TRBJ1-2	CSARDRGWGYTF	TGCAGTGCTAGAGATAGAGGTTGGGGCTACACCTTC
17	.	TRBV7-9	.	TRBJ1-6	CASSLAGAGRNNSPLHF	TGTGCCAGCAGCTTGGCCGGAGCGGGACGGAATAATTCACCCCTCCACTTT
12	many	TRBV20-1	TRBD2	TRBJ2-7	CSASASGYEQYF	TGCAGTGCTAGTGCTAGCGGGTACGAGCAGTACTTC
14	.	TRBV5-5	.	TRBJ2-7	CASSLLWEAYEQYF	TGTGCCAGCAGCTTGTTGTGGGAGGCCTACGAGCAGTACTTC
17	.	TRBV5-1	.	TRBJ1-1	CASSPKLTPSLNTEAFF	TGCGCCAGCAGCCCGAAACTGACTCCTAGTCTGAACACTGAAGCTTTCTTT
16	many	TRBV9	.	TRBJ1-6	CASSPFGGIENSPLHF	TGTGCCAGCAGCCCATTTGGGGGAATTGAGAATTCACCCCTCCACTTT
13	many	TRBV7-9	.	TRBJ1-2	CASSGSGGYGYTF	TGTGCCAGCAGCGGGTCCGGGGGCTATGGCTACACCTTC
16	many	TRBV20-1	.	TRBJ1-6	CSARGDRSSYNSPLHF	TGCAGTGCTAGAGGCGACAGAAGCTCCTATAATTCACCCCTCCACTTT
11	.	TRBV2	.	TRBJ2-5	CASSERETQYF	TGTGCCAGCAGTGAAAGGGAGACCCAGTACTTC
14	many	TRBV4-1	TRBD2	TRBJ2-7	CASSLTRTSREQYF	TGCGCCAGCAGCCTAACCCGGACTAGCAGGGAGCAGTACTTC
17	.	TRBV29-1	.	TRBJ2-7	CSVRAGLYTGGFREQYF	TGCAGCGTTCGGGCAGGGTTGTACACCGGGGGCTTTAGGGAGCAGTACTTC
13	many	TRBV7-2	TRBD1	TRBJ2-5	CASSRQGVETQYF	TGTGCCAGCAGCCGACAGGGGGTCGAGACCCAGTACTTC
16	.	TRBV9	.	TRBJ2-7	CASSRDLEALSYERYF	TGTGCCAGCAGCCGAGATCTTGAAGCACTCTCCTACGAGCGGTACTTC
18	many	TRBV4-3	TRBD2	TRBJ2-2	CASSPSGLAGESSGELFF	TGCGCCAGCAGCCCGTCGGGACTAGCGGGAGAATCGAGCGGGGAGCTGTTTTTT
13	.	TRBV2	TRBD1	TRBJ1-2	CARRTGQGYGYTF	TGTGCCAGGAGGACAGGGCAGGGCTATGGCTACACCTTC
12	.	TRBV10-3	TRBD1	TRBJ2-7	CVSLGQGYEQYF	TGTGTCAGCTTAGGACAGGGCTACGAGCAGTACTTC
13	.	TRBV28	TRBD1	TRBJ1-1	CASSSPGTADAFF	TGTGCCAGCAGTTCCCCCGGGACAGCGGATGCTTTCTTT
16	.	TRBV10-3	TRBD1	TRBJ1-6	CAISAQGGQRNSPLHF	TGTGCCATCAGTGCGCAGGGGGGACAGCGTAATTCACCCCTCCACTTT
13	few	TRBV28	TRBD1	TRBJ1-2	CASSLGQGKGYTF	TGTGCCAGCAGTTTAGGACAGGGGAAAGGCTACACCTTC
16	.	TRBV7-9	TRBD2	TRBJ2-7	CASSKRLGLAGAEQYF	TGTGCCAGCAGCAAACGATTGGGACTAGCGGGAGCCGAGCAGTACTTC
15	few	TRBV10-2	TRBD1	TRBJ1-2	CASRSGTGHNYGYTF	TGCGCCAGCAGGTCCGGGACAGGGCATAACTATGGCTACACCTTC
14	many	TRBV10-3	.	TRBJ2-5	CAISDGQAQETQYF	TGTGCCATCAGTGATGGGCAAGCTCAAGAGACCCAGTACTTC
14	many	TRBV4-1	.	TRBJ2-7	CASSEGGVSYEQYF	TGCGCCAGCAGCGAGGGCGGAGTATCCTACGAGCAGTACTTC
12	many	TRBV5-1	TRBD1	TRBJ2-7	CASRDRVDEQYF	TGCGCCAGCAGAGACAGGGTCGACGAGCAGTACTTC
15	medium-sized	TRBV10-3	.	TRBJ2-3	CAISESGRGTDTQYF	TGTGCCATCAGTGAGTCGGGGCGTGGCACAGATACGCAGTATTTT
15	.	TRBV10-3	TRBD1	TRBJ2-2	CAISWGQGWTGELFF	TGTGCCATCAGTTGGGGACAGGGGTGGACCGGGGAGCTGTTTTTT
13	once	TRBV7-9	.	TRBJ2-5	CASSPPGDVTQYF	TGTGCCAGCAGCCCTCCGGGGGACGTGACCCAGTACTTC
18	.	TRBV7-6	TRBD2	TRBJ2-7	CASSATSGAAANTGELYF	TGTGCCAGCAGCGCGACTAGCGGGGCTGCCGCGAACACCGGGGAGCTGTACTTC
14	.	TRBV25-1	.	TRBJ2-6	CASSVSSGANVLTF	TGTGCCAGCAGTGTTAGCTCTGGGGCCAACGTCCTGACTTTC
13	.	TRBV7-2	TRBD2	TRBJ2-7	CASSRGSEEEQYF	TGTGCCAGCAGCCGCGGGAGTGAGGAAGAGCAGTACTTC
12	many	TRBV6-1	.	TRBJ1-2	CASGPVGYGYTF	TGTGCCAGCGGGCCCGTCGGCTATGGCTACACCTTC
14	many	TRBV28	.	TRBJ1-5	CASMLSGQAQPQHF	TGTGCCAGCATGCTCTCCGGCCAGGCCCAGCCCCAGCATTTT